These 6 T cell receptor beta chains were sequenced from one sample in a study of OX40 agonist ivuxolimab in advanced cancers. Some clones are missing from TCRdb's copy, which holds only in-frame ones; the method was immunoSEQ multiplex PCR. This sample has about 33,000 clones, with 75% to 90% found just once. The sample here was CD4+ or CD8+ T cells sorted from blood, taken in a trial of the OX40 agonist ivuxolimab. These receptor sequences come from an adult with an advanced solid tumor such as melanoma, head and neck, liver or kidney cancer.

The rearrangement uses TRBV7-8 and TRBJ2-7; a possible D gene is TRBD2 (6 bases). The CDR3 sequence is 14 residues long. Germline lookup yields CDR1 SGHVS and CDR2 FQNEAQ. V shed 4 bases and J shed 4 bases, with 14 bases lying between them. The CDR3 DNA follows: TGTGCCAGCAGCTACCTGGCGGGGCGGTACGAGCAGTACTTC. It encodes CASSYLAGRYEQYF.

This sequence joins TRBV9 and TRBJ2-3; 8 bases map to TRBD1. The CDR3 length is 13 residues. Germline assignment: CDR1 SGDLS and CDR2 YYNGEE. The V segment lost 5 bases and the J segment 3 bases; nucleotides outside the gene matches: 2. The CDR3 DNA reads TGTGCCAGCAGTGGGACAGGTACAGATACGCAGTATTTT. It codes for CASSGTGTDTQYF. The variable domain in full, completed from reference TRBV9 and TRBJ2-3, reads DSGVTQTPKHLITATGQRVTLRCSPRSGDLSVYWYQQSLDQGLQFLIQYYNGEERAKGNILERFSAQQFPDLHSELNLSSLELGDSALYFCASSGTGTDTQYFGPGTRLTVL.

This sequence joins TRBV28 and TRBJ2-5; TRBD1 matches 8 bases. Germline values: CDR1 MDHEN, CDR2 SYDVKM. V trimming: 6 bases; J trimming: 5 bases; junction bases outside the gene matches: 5. The CDR3 consists of 13 residues. For the CDR3, the DNA is TGTGCCAGCAGCATGACAGGGGCCGAGACCCAGTACTTC. Its protein product is CASSMTGAETQYF.

The chain carries TRBV7-6 and TRBJ1-1, with D tentatively TRBD1 (5 bases). This CDR3 comprises 16 residues. Germline V gene data show CDR1 as SGHVS and CDR2 as FNYEAQ. V was trimmed by 2 bases and J by 1 base, leaving 14 bases between them. The CDR3 spells CASSLKGTGTNTEAFF. The CDR3 nucleotides read TGTGCCAGCAGCTTAAAAGGGACGGGGACGAACACTGAAGCTTTCTTT.

The chain couples TRBV7-2 to TRBJ1-1; D is ambiguous. From germline, CDR1 is SGHTA and CDR2 FQGNSA. This CDR3 comprises 14 residues. Trimming pared 1 base from V and 6 bases from J, leaving 12 bases between. DNA for the CDR3: TGTGCCAGCAGCTTAGTCATAGGCAGCCCTGAAGCTTTCTTT. Protein product: CASSLVIGSPEAFF.

The J gene is TRBJ2-1, the V gene TRBV6-1; D uncertain. The CDR3 runs 11 residues. The V gene lost 6 bases and the J gene lost 4 bases, with 4 bases spanning the gap. Germline assignment: CDR1 MNHNS and CDR2 SASEGT. DNA of the CDR3: TGTGCCAGCAGGGATTACAATGAGCAGTTCTTC. Translated, it gives CASRDYNEQFF.